Presented here are 25 T cell receptor beta chains from one specimen sequenced in a study of T cells in localized non-small cell lung cancer. TCRdb's table, derived via immunoSEQ multiplex PCR, lists solely in-frame clones and lacks some. The repertoire includes fewer than 75,000 clones, about four fifths of them detected once, and approximately 1.2% sits in the top ten. The material sequenced was peripheral blood, taken before any cancer treatment. All receptors derive from an older female donor with stage I lung adenocarcinoma.

This rearrangement joins TRBV18 to TRBJ1-1; D not certain. This CDR3 contains 16 residues. The germline CDR1 and CDR2 sequences are KGHSH and LQKENI. Trimming stripped 3 bases from V and 4 bases from J, with 18 bases between. In nucleotides, the CDR3 is TGTGCCAGCTCACCGTTCGGGGAGGCGGTTCTCACTGAAGCTTTCTTT. As protein: CASSPFGEAVLTEAFF.

This clone was counted a single time. The gene calls are TRBV7-2 and TRBJ2-1; maybe TRBD2 (6 bases). Germline V gene lookup returns CDR1 SGHTA and CDR2 FQGNSA. The CDR3 runs 14 residues. V was pared by 5 bases and J by 8 bases, with 16 bases between. In DNA form, the CDR3 reads TGTGCCAGCAGCCCGTGGGACTCTGGGGATGAGCAGTTCTTC. This gives the protein CASSPWDSGDEQFF.

Remarks on this clone: A read error may produce the germline difference seen at one junction end. This chain uses TRBV10-1 with TRBJ2-2, with 7 bases fitting TRBD2. This CDR3 has 16 amino acids. The V gene's germline CDR1 is WNHNN and CDR2 SYGVQD (reference sequence). The CDR3 DNA sequence: TGCGCCAACAGTGGGAGTAAAGCTAGCGGCACCGGGGAGCTGTTTTTT. This encodes CANSGSKASGTGELFF.

This chain connects TRBV28 to TRBJ1-6, with 9 bases matching TRBD1. Trimming removed 7 bases from V and 8 bases from J; junction bases left unmatched: 9. This CDR3 spans 15 amino acids. Germline CDR1 MDHEN, CDR2 SYDVKM. In DNA, the CDR3 is TGTGCCAGCAATACTCCGGGACAGGGCCATTCACCCCTCCACTTT. It translates to CASNTPGQGHSPLHF.

J is TRBJ2-3 and V is TRBV7-9; 13 nucleotides agree with TRBD2. V lost 5 bases and J lost 4; bases outside the gene matches: 9. This CDR3 contains 17 residues. In germline, CDR1 is SEHNR, CDR2 FQNEAQ (reference sequence). CDR3 loop: CASSGGLAGVSADTQYF. CDR3 nucleotide sequence: TGTGCCAGCAGCGGTGGACTAGCGGGAGTCTCAGCAGATACGCAGTATTTT.

As concerns this clone: The junction differs from germline at one of its ends, possibly a read error. The same CDR3 can be traced to other DNA sequences in this sample. The J gene is TRBJ2-5, the V gene TRBV5-1; TRBD2 matches 7 bases. Germline assignment: CDR1 SGHRS and CDR2 YFSETQ. The CDR3 covers 14 residues. The CDR3 loop reads CASSLVVAGETQYF. Written as DNA, the CDR3 is TGCGCCAGCAGCTTGGTGGTCGCGGGAGAGACTCAGTACTTC.

This rearrangement joins TRBV4-2 to TRBJ2-7; D may be TRBD1 or TRBD2 (5 bases each). This CDR3 contains 12 residues. Germline-derived CDR1 and CDR2 are LGHNA and YNFKEQ. V lost 8 bases to trimming and J lost 5 bases, with 13 bases between them. The CDR3 sequence is CASGRGDHEQYF. Written as DNA, the CDR3 is TGTGCCAGCGGACGAGGGGACCACGAGCAGTACTTC.

This clone has only a few counts. The chain couples TRBV7-2 to TRBJ2-5; D possibly corresponds to TRBD2 (6 bases). There are 18 residues in the CDR3. V was trimmed by 2 bases and J by 0 bases, leaving 19 bases between them. Per germline, CDR1 SGHTA and CDR2 FQGNSA. The DNA for the CDR3 is TGTGCCAGCAGCTTATCGGCGTCTAGCGTCCAGTACCAAGAGACCCAGTACTTC. Protein: CASSLSASSVQYQETQYF.

The rearrangement uses TRBV30 and TRBJ1-4, with no clear D. V was cut by 0 bases and J by 13 bases, with 21 bases left in between. The germline V gene encodes CDR1 GTSNPN and CDR2 SVGIG (reference sequence). The CDR3 sequence is 15 residues long. In nucleotides, the CDR3 is TGTGCCTGGAGTGTCCTTTCAGGAACGATGACTGGACTGTTTTTT. Protein sequence: CAWSVLSGTMTGLFF.

The rearrangement links TRBV6-1 to TRBJ1-3; D is unclear. The V gene lost 0 bases and the J gene lost 2 bases, with 14 bases spanning the gap. Germline V CDR1 and CDR2: MNHNS, SASEGT. CDR3 length: 17 residues. CDR3 sequence: CASSEALGPMAGNTIYF. The DNA for the CDR3 is TGTGCCAGCAGTGAAGCGCTCGGACCGATGGCTGGAAACACCATATATTTT.

This sequence joins TRBV5-4 and TRBJ2-5, with 8 bases aligning to TRBD2. The V gene end was trimmed by 1 base and the J gene end by 4 bases; junction bases not matched to a gene: 6. This CDR3 has 15 residues. Germline assignment: CDR1 SGHNT and CDR2 YYREEE (reference sequence). The CDR3 bases are TGTGCCAGCAGCTTGACGGGGGGGCCTCGAGAGACCCAGTACTTC. Its protein is CASSLTGGPRETQYF.

The CDR3 loop reads CASSLDGHNDYSPLHF. CDR3 in DNA: TGTGCCAGCAGCCTCGACGGCCACAACGATTATTCACCCCTCCACTTT. The V gene is TRBV9, the J gene TRBJ1-6; D unresolved. Germline lookup yields CDR1 SGDLS and CDR2 YYNGEE. Trimming cost V 4 bases and J 8 bases, with 19 bases left between them. The CDR3 runs to 16 residues.

The chain couples TRBV4-1 to TRBJ1-5, with 8 bases aligning to TRBD1. Germline V gene lookup returns CDR1 MGHRA and CDR2 YSYEKL. CDR3 length equals 15 residues. V lost 3 bases, J lost 7 bases, and 8 bases stayed unmatched. CDR3 nucleotide sequence: TGCGCCAGCAGCCAGGCGGACAGGGATTGGCAGCCCCAGCATTTT. This gives the protein CASSQADRDWQPQHF.

This clone was counted a few times. The gene calls are TRBV5-1 and TRBJ1-1; tentative D call: TRBD1 (5 bases). The germline V gene has CDR1 SGHRS and CDR2 YFSETQ. This CDR3 comprises 14 residues. V gave up 6 bases and J gave up 0 bases, with 12 bases separating them. The CDR3 bases are TGCGCCAGCAAATCGGGACCGATGAACACTGAAGCTTTCTTT. Protein sequence: CASKSGPMNTEAFF.

This chain connects TRBV5-6 to TRBJ2-3; D may correspond to TRBD1 or TRBD2 (5 bases each). Deletions cut 1 base from V and 5 bases from J, with 11 bases between. The CDR3 runs 14 residues. CDR1 and CDR2 (germline): SGHDT, YYEEEE. As DNA, the CDR3 is TGTGCCAGCAGCTTGAGAGGGACCCTAGATACGCAGTATTTT. This sequence encodes CASSLRGTLDTQYF.

The chain uses TRBV19 and TRBJ2-1; 11 positions agree with TRBD2. CDR3 size: 17 residues. The V segment lost 3 bases and the J segment 3 bases; nucleotides outside the gene matches: 7. In germline, CDR1 is LNHDA, CDR2 SQIVND (reference sequence). The CDR3 region has the DNA TGTGCCAGTAGTATTTTAGCGGGAGGGCCGGGCTACAATGAGCAGTTCTTC. It specifies CASSILAGGPGYNEQFF.

The V gene is TRBV11-2, the J gene TRBJ1-3; D not resolved. Germline lookup yields CDR1 SGHAT and CDR2 FQNNGV. V shed 3 bases and J shed 3 bases, with 9 bases lying between them. The CDR3 is made up of 14 amino acids. The CDR3 loop reads CASSFLGSGNTIYF. The DNA of the CDR3 is TGTGCCAGCAGCTTTTTGGGGAGTGGAAACACCATATATTTT. The variable domain in full, completed from reference TRBV11-2 and TRBJ1-3, reads EAGVAQSPRYKIIEKRQSVAFWCNPISGHATLYWYQQILGQGPKLLIQFQNNGVVDDSQLPKDRFSAERLKGVDSTLKIQPAKLEDSAVYLCASSFLGSGNTIYFGEGSWLTVV.

The rearrangement uses TRBV5-1 and TRBJ1-5; D unclear. V was clipped by 0 bases and J by 5 bases, with 6 bases between them. The CDR3 sequence is 13 residues long. Looked up from germline, CDR1 is SGHRS and CDR2 is YFSETQ. Here the CDR3 reads CASSLDPYQPQHF. The CDR3 DNA reads as TGCGCCAGCAGCTTGGATCCCTATCAGCCCCAGCATTTT.

This chain connects TRBV9 to TRBJ2-2; D is unclear. The ends were cut back, 0 bases at V and 7 bases at J, with 4 bases in the middle. Germline lookup yields CDR1 SGDLS and CDR2 YYNGEE. CDR3 size: 12 residues. CDR3 in amino acids: CASSVVNGELFF. In DNA, the CDR3 is TGTGCCAGCAGCGTAGTGAACGGGGAGCTGTTTTTT.

The V and J genes are TRBV7-2 and TRBJ1-1; a possible D gene is TRBD1 (5 bases). The CDR3 loop spans 13 amino acids. Looked up from germline, CDR1 is SGHTA and CDR2 is FQGNSA. V was shortened by 2 bases and J by 12 bases, with 16 bases between the two germline ends. The DNA for the CDR3 is TGTGCCAGCAGCTTAATGACGGGTCGGGGGTCTTTCTTT. Translated: CASSLMTGRGSFF.

The gene calls are TRBV5-1 and TRBJ2-1; TRBD2 agrees at 11 bases. CDR3 length: 15 amino acids. CDR1 is SGHRS and CDR2 is YFSETQ in the germline V gene. The V segment lost 4 bases and the J segment 9 bases; nucleotides outside the gene matches: 9. The CDR3 reads CASSPVAGGPGEQFF. The CDR3 DNA follows: TGCGCCAGCAGCCCTGTAGCGGGAGGGCCCGGTGAGCAGTTCTTC.

The genes are TRBV7-6 and TRBJ1-4, with TRBD1 as a possible D gene (5 bases). Trimming removed 6 bases from V and 4 bases from J, with 15 bases in between. Germline V gene lookup returns CDR1 SGHVS and CDR2 FNYEAQ. This CDR3 is 15 amino acids long. In nucleotides, the CDR3 is TGTGCCAGCAGTCCCAACGGGGGGATTAATGAAAAACTGTTTTTT. As protein: CASSPNGGINEKLFF.

There are a few counts of this clone. This chain uses TRBV4-2 with TRBJ2-2, with a weak D call TRBD2 (5 bases). Germline V gene lookup returns CDR1 LGHNA and CDR2 YNFKEQ. The CDR3 is 13 residues long. V lost 5 bases to trimming and J lost 5 bases, with 9 bases between them. The CDR3 DNA reads as TGTGCCAGCAGCGGGTCGGGGACCGGGGAGCTGTTTTTT. Translation gives CASSGSGTGELFF.

This clone was counted a few times. The chain recombines TRBV5-5 with TRBJ1-6; 7 bases are shared with TRBD1. CDR1 SGHKS and CDR2 YYEKEE come from the germline V gene (reference sequence). The CDR3 consists of 14 residues. Trimming took 4 bases from V and 8 from J; bases not matched to a gene: 6. CDR3 DNA sequence: TGTGCCAGCAGCAGCCGACAGGGTTATTCACCCCTCCACTTT. Amino acid sequence: CASSSRQGYSPLHF.

V usage is TRBV5-5 and J usage is TRBJ2-3; D is undetermined. The V and J ends lost 2 bases and 4 bases respectively, with 11 bases between them. The CDR3 runs to 14 residues. CDR1 is SGHKS and CDR2 is YYEKEE in the germline V gene (reference sequence). CDR3 sequence (DNA): TGTGCCAGCAGCTTCGAGTGGGTTCCAGATACGCAGTATTTT. It translates to CASSFEWVPDTQYF.